This TCR beta chain was sequenced during a study of blood T cells in healthy people across ages. Donation came from healthy Caucasian individuals in Russia who were aged 6 to 90. Samples each yielded at least 5 micrograms of total RNA. The length of the CDR3 is 11 residues. The germline CDR1 and CDR2 sequences are SGHDT and YYEEEE. Through a sample-barcoded 5' primer and a J-beta primer mix, a second PCR was run for roughly 7 to 11 cycles. Using its own MiXCR run on the 5' RACE reads, TCRdb lists one record per CDR3 protein. Of about 400,000 distinct CDR3 sequences detected, over 45% appear once; the ten largest clones hold over 40%. Study observations and caveats: Age showed a roughly linear inverse relationship with TCR beta diversity per million T cells. A strong correlation was seen between TCR beta diversity and naive T cell percentage.

For this clonotype: Antigen unknown. A much larger clone differs from this one at a single base, so this may be a read error.

This receptor was taken from a man in his fifties or sixties in good health. The chain links TRBV5-6 to TRBJ2-5; D is undetermined. The DNA end favors TRBJ2-7, so the J call may be wrong. The sequencing input was blood. Here the CDR3 DNA reads TGTGCCAGCAGCTTGTATTGCGAGCAGTACTTC. It encodes CASSLYCEQYF.